The 7 T cell receptor beta chains in this list originate from one sample, sequenced in a study of blood T cells in healthy people across ages. Alongside a J-beta primer mix, a sample-barcoded 5' primer served in a second PCR lasting 7 to 11 cycles. In TCRdb, the 5' RACE reads were re-called with MiXCR into one record per CDR3 protein. This sample has some 1.7 million distinct CDR3 sequences; roughly 28% occur once, and the top ten carry around 7.7%. Material for sequencing was blood. Every receptor here comes from a woman aged 25 to 45 in good health.

The V and J genes are TRBV9 and TRBJ2-3, with D possibly matching TRBD1 (6 bases). This CDR3 spans 13 amino acids. V gave up 7 bases and J gave up 2 bases, with 11 bases separating them. Germline V gene lookup returns CDR1 SGDLS and CDR2 YYNGEE. The DNA of the CDR3 is TGTGCCAGCGCGCAGGGGCACACAGATACGCAGTATTTT. Translation gives CASAQGHTDTQYF.

This clonotype was detected a few times. The rearrangement joins TRBV15 to TRBJ2-7; D may be TRBD1 or TRBD2 (6 bases each). Germline CDR1 is LNHNV and CDR2 is YYDKDF (reference sequence). The CDR3 has 15 residues. V was pared by 5 bases and J by 1 base, with 15 bases between. The chain's CDR3 is CATSLMRGESYEQYF. CDR3 nucleotide sequence: TGTGCCACCAGCCTAATGAGGGGGGAGTCCTACGAGCAGTACTTC.

The chain couples TRBV11-2 to TRBJ2-7; D could derive from TRBD1 or TRBD2 (5 bases each). Germline V lookup: CDR1 SGHAT, CDR2 FQNNGV. Trimming took off 5 bases at V and 7 bases at J, with 21 bases between the two ends. There are 15 residues in the CDR3. CDR3 residues: CASSPGALPVGEQYF. Written as DNA, the CDR3 is TGTGCCAGCAGCCCCGGGGCGCTGCCGGTTGGGGAGCAGTACTTC. The full variable domain, completed using reference TRBV11-2 and TRBJ2-7, is EAGVAQSPRYKIIEKRQSVAFWCNPISGHATLYWYQQILGQGPKLLIQFQNNGVVDDSQLPKDRFSAERLKGVDSTLKIQPAKLEDSAVYLCASSPGALPVGEQYFGPGTRLTVT.

There are a few counts of this clonotype. The chain links TRBV25-1 to TRBJ2-3; 7 bases agree with TRBD2. This CDR3 has 14 residues. Germline-derived CDR1 and CDR2 are MGHDK and SYGVNS. V was pared by 6 bases and J by 6 bases, with 9 bases of the junction left unmatched. The CDR3 sequence: CASRRSGVEDTQYF. For the CDR3, the DNA is TGTGCCAGCAGAAGAAGCGGGGTGGAGGATACGCAGTATTTT.

This clonotype was detected ten times or more. CDR3 residues: CASSSPGLRAETQYF. As DNA, the CDR3 is TGTGCCAGCAGCTCCCCGGGACTCCGTGCGGAGACCCAGTACTTC. The rearrangement links TRBV7-2 to TRBJ2-5, with D possibly matching TRBD2 (6 bases). V was trimmed by 4 bases and J by 5 bases, leaving 17 bases between them. Germline V CDR1 and CDR2: SGHTA, FQGNSA. The CDR3 is 15 amino acids.

V and J are TRBV6-2 or TRBV6-3 and TRBJ1-5; D uncertain. Deletions cut 5 bases from V and 0 bases from J, with 17 bases between. CDR1 and CDR2 from the germline V gene are MNHEY and SVGEGT. There are 17 residues in the CDR3. CDR3 nucleotides: TGTGCCAGCAGTCCCGGCGGAGGTATAAGTAGCAATCAGCCCCAGCATTTT. Amino acid sequence: CASSPGGGISSNQPQHF.

The genes are TRBV20-1 and TRBJ2-1; D not resolved. CDR3 size: 13 residues. The V and J ends lost 5 bases and 7 bases respectively, with 15 bases between them. Germline CDR1 is DFQATT and CDR2 is SNEGSKA (reference sequence). The CDR3 nucleotides are TGCAGTGCTGAGATGGAGTCTGTGAATGAGCAGTTCTTC. Translated: CSAEMESVNEQFF.